The 27 T cell receptor beta chains in this list originate from one sample, sequenced in a study of blood T cell repertoires in COVID-19. The method was immunoSEQ multiplex PCR; TCRdb's version includes in-frame clones alone and lacks a portion of them. The sample lists 150,000 to 200,000 clones; around 86% were seen once. The sample comprised peripheral blood. The receptors stem from a man in his fifties with active or convalescent COVID-19.

This sequence joins TRBV29-1 and TRBJ2-1; 8 bases align to TRBD2. Germline assignment: CDR1 SQVTM and CDR2 ANQGSEA. The V segment lost 4 bases and the J segment 0 bases; nucleotides outside the gene matches: 8. The CDR3 runs 16 residues. DNA for the CDR3: TGCAGCGTTGGCGGGGGGACCTCAAGCTCCTACAATGAGCAGTTCTTC. Translated: CSVGGGTSSSYNEQFF.

This clone was observed once. The chain couples TRBV4-1 to TRBJ2-7; 10 positions agree with TRBD1. V dropped 3 bases and J dropped 2; count of bases not matched to a gene: 4. Germline assignment: CDR1 MGHRA and CDR2 YSYEKL. There are 15 residues in the CDR3. DNA for the CDR3: TGCGCCAGCAGCCAGGGGACAGGGGCGGCCTACGAGCAGTACTTC. The encoded protein is CASSQGTGAAYEQYF.

This chain connects TRBV19 to TRBJ2-7, with TRBD1 matching 12 bases. The CDR3 totals 15 residues. In germline, CDR1 is LNHDA, CDR2 SQIVND (reference sequence). J gave up 1 base and V 7 bases, and 5 bases lay outside the gene matches. CDR3 in amino acids: CASKGTGGASYEQYF. CDR3 sequence (DNA): TGTGCCAGTAAAGGGACAGGGGGCGCATCCTACGAGCAGTACTTC. Drawing the rest from reference TRBV19 and TRBJ2-7, the complete variable domain is DGGITQSPKYLFRKEGQNVTLSCEQNLNHDAMYWYRQDPGQGLRLIYYSQIVNDFQKGDIAEGYSVSREKKESFPLTVTSAQKNPTAFYLCASKGTGGASYEQYFGPGTRLTVT.

The genes are TRBV28 and TRBJ1-2; no clear D. This CDR3 is 15 amino acids long. Deletions cut 5 bases from V and 3 bases from J, with 16 bases between. CDR1 is MDHEN and CDR2 is SYDVKM in the germline V gene. Here the CDR3 reads CASSTSPGRDYGYTF. The CDR3 coding sequence is TGTGCCAGCAGTACGAGCCCCGGGAGGGACTATGGCTACACCTTC.

The rearrangement links TRBV3-1 (or the pseudogene TRBV3-2) to TRBJ2-1, with 8 bases fitting TRBD2. This CDR3 region has 16 residues. Germline V gene data show CDR1 as LGHDT and CDR2 as YNNKEL (reference sequence). J gave up 6 bases and V 4 bases, and 11 bases lay outside the gene matches. CDR3 nucleotides: TGTGCCAGCAGCCCCTATGTTGGACTAGCTATCAATGAGCAGTTCTTC. It translates to CASSPYVGLAINEQFF.

This clone has only one observation. The V call is TRBV29-1, the J call TRBJ2-3; the match to TRBD2 covers 10 bases. This CDR3 comprises 15 residues. Unmatched junction bases numbered 6, after V lost 4 bases and J lost 2 bases. The V gene's germline CDR1 is SQVTM and CDR2 ANQGSEA. The CDR3 nucleotides are TGCAGCGTTGGGACTAGCGGAGGGTACACAGATACGCAGTATTTT. Protein sequence: CSVGTSGGYTDTQYF.

This rearrangement joins TRBV6-5 to TRBJ2-7; D perhaps matches TRBD1 (6 bases). Per germline, CDR1 MNHEY and CDR2 SVGAGI. V lost 6 bases and J lost 6, with 15 bases in between. This CDR3 comprises 13 residues. This CDR3 reads CASRTGKGGEQYF. CDR3 DNA sequence: TGTGCCAGCAGGACTGGGAAAGGGGGCGAGCAGTACTTC.

This clone was counted once. The chain joins TRBV15 to TRBJ2-7; TRBD1 matches 8 bases. The V and J ends lost 3 bases and 3 bases, in that order; junction bases with no gene match: 4. Per germline, CDR1 LNHNV and CDR2 YYDKDF (reference sequence). This CDR3 spans 14 amino acids. The CDR3 DNA reads TGTGCCACCAGCAGGTTAACAGGGGGCTACGAGCAGTACTTC. Protein sequence: CATSRLTGGYEQYF. The complete variable domain, with remaining parts taken from reference TRBV15 and TRBJ2-7, reads DAMVIQNPRYQVTQFGKPVTLSCSQTLNHNVMYWYQQKSSQAPKLLFHYYDKDFNNEADTPDNFQSRRPNTSFCFLDIRSPGLGDTAMYLCATSRLTGGYEQYFGPGTRLTVT.

This rearrangement joins TRBV6-5 to TRBJ2-1, with a weak D call TRBD1 (5 bases). The ends were cut back, 2 bases at V and 9 bases at J, with 11 bases in the middle. The germline CDR1 and CDR2 sequences are MNHEY and SVGAGI. This CDR3 is 13 amino acids long. The chain's CDR3 is CASSYKGLGEQFF. In nucleotides, the CDR3 is TGTGCCAGCAGTTACAAGGGGTTGGGTGAGCAGTTCTTC.

This chain uses TRBV5-5 with TRBJ2-7; TRBD2 matches 9 bases. Germline CDR1 SGHKS, CDR2 YYEKEE (reference sequence). The J segment lost 3 bases and the V segment lost 0 bases, leaving 1 base of the junction unmatched. There are 14 residues in the CDR3. The CDR3 sequence is CASSLASGIYEQYF. The CDR3 DNA sequence: TGTGCCAGCAGCTTGGCTAGCGGGATCTACGAGCAGTACTTC.

V and J are TRBV24-1 and TRBJ2-4; 7 bases line up with TRBD2. V dropped 3 bases and J dropped 1; count of bases not matched to a gene: 5. Germline-derived CDR1 and CDR2 are KGHDR and SFDVKD. The CDR3 spans 16 residues. CDR3 residues: CATSDTPGGAKNIQYF. The CDR3 nucleotides read TGTGCCACCAGTGATACCCCCGGGGGGGCCAAAAACATTCAGTACTTC.

The V and J genes are TRBV16 and TRBJ1-2, with 9 bases identical to TRBD1. Germline CDR1 reads KGHSY; CDR2 reads FQNENV. This CDR3 spans 15 amino acids. Trimming took 6 bases from V and 1 from J; bases not matched to a gene: 6. CDR3 protein: CASSSRQGDNYGYTF. The CDR3 DNA sequence: TGTGCCAGCAGTTCGCGACAGGGGGATAACTATGGCTACACCTTC.

This clone was recorded many times. V usage is TRBV28 and J usage is TRBJ2-1; TRBD1 is a possible D gene (7 bases). Germline CDR1 and CDR2: MDHEN and SYDVKM. The CDR3 totals 15 residues. Trimming pared 5 bases from V and 9 bases from J, leaving 20 bases between. CDR3 coding DNA: TGTGCCAGCAGTGGAGGGGGCGAGTGGTCTGGTGAGCAGTTCTTC. Protein: CASSGGGEWSGEQFF. The complete variable domain, with remaining parts taken from reference TRBV28 and TRBJ2-1, reads DVKVTQSSRYLVKRTGEKVFLECVQDMDHENMFWYRQDPGLGLRLIYFSYDVKMKEKGDIPEGYSVSREKKERFSLILESASTNQTSMYLCASSGGGEWSGEQFFGPGTRLTVL.

This clone was found a few times. The CDR3 is CAWKKVTGGGSPLHF. In nucleotides, the CDR3 is TGTGCCTGGAAAAAAGTCACAGGTGGGGGGTCACCCCTCCACTTT. This chain uses TRBV30 with TRBJ1-6, with a possible D match to TRBD1 (5 bases). The CDR3 length is 15 residues. Trimming removed 4 bases at V and 10 bases at J, with 20 bases between. Germline V CDR1 and CDR2: GTSNPN, SVGIG (reference sequence).

The gene calls are TRBV30 and TRBJ1-4, with D uncertain. Trimming removed 1 base at V and 2 bases at J, with 8 bases between. Per germline, CDR1 GTSNPN and CDR2 SVGIG (reference sequence). The CDR3 has 14 residues. The CDR3 DNA follows: TGTGCCTGGAGTGGACGGGTCACTAATGAAAAACTGTTTTTT. Protein sequence: CAWSGRVTNEKLFF. Variable domain in full (rest from reference TRBV30 and TRBJ1-4): SQTIHQWPATLVQPVGSPLSLECTVEGTSNPNLYWYRQAAGRGLQLLFYSVGIGQISSEVPQNLSASRPQDRQFILSSKKLLLSDSGFYLCAWSGRVTNEKLFFGSGTQLSVL.

The chain links TRBV6-5 to TRBJ2-1; 8 nucleotides align to TRBD2. CDR1 and CDR2 from the germline V gene are MNHEY and SVGAGI. The CDR3 runs to 13 residues. J was trimmed by 8 bases and V by 8 bases; bases with no gene match: 8. The CDR3 region is CASGTGGPHEQFF. The CDR3, as DNA: TGTGCCAGCGGAACGGGGGGGCCACATGAGCAGTTCTTC.

A word on this clone: Without the conserved terminal phenylalanine or tryptophan, this CDR3 likely stems from a read error. The limits of the CDR3 on the DNA are not certain, so only TCRdb's listed CDR3 is given. The rearrangement joins TRBV7-4 to TRBJ2-7; no DNA check was done on the table's D call, TRBD1. Both ends counted, the CDR3 spans 11 residues. Germline CDR1 reads SGHVT; CDR2 reads SQSDAQ. CDR3 sequence: CASSLLPTGAD.

The chain uses TRBV30 and TRBJ2-2; D is perhaps TRBD1 (5 bases). V was trimmed by 0 bases and J by 6 bases, leaving 14 bases between them. In germline, CDR1 is GTSNPN, CDR2 SVGIG (reference sequence). This CDR3 region has 15 residues. CDR3 in amino acids: CAWSVQASAAGELFF. CDR3 bases: TGTGCCTGGAGTGTACAGGCGTCAGCCGCCGGGGAGCTGTTTTTT.

The chain couples TRBV6-5 to TRBJ2-7; D remains unclear. The CDR3 sequence is 15 residues long. Trimming left V 6 bases short and J 2 bases short, with 17 bases between. The V gene's germline CDR1 is MNHEY and CDR2 SVGAGI. CDR3 DNA: TGTGCCAGCAGCCCAAAAACCACAGTAGCCTACGAGCAGTACTTC. The encoded protein is CASSPKTTVAYEQYF.

V and J are TRBV5-6 and TRBJ2-7, with unresolved D. Germline-derived CDR1 and CDR2 are SGHDT and YYEEEE. V was pared by 2 bases and J by 3 bases, with 9 bases between. The CDR3 covers 13 residues. In DNA form, the CDR3 reads TGTGCCAGCAGCTTCATCAGTCTCTACGAGCAGTACTTC. Amino acid sequence: CASSFISLYEQYF.

This chain links TRBV19 with TRBJ2-5; a weak D match, TRBD2 (5 bases). From germline, CDR1 is LNHDA and CDR2 SQIVND (reference sequence). The CDR3 runs 17 residues. The V gene lost 3 bases and the J gene lost 3 bases, with 20 bases spanning the gap. Here the CDR3 DNA reads TGTGCCAGTAGTATGAAGGGCCGGAGGCTAGCCGAAGAGACCCAGTACTTC. The encoded protein is CASSMKGRRLAEETQYF.

The J gene is TRBJ2-1, the V gene TRBV4-1; 8 nucleotides align to TRBD1. The germline V gene has CDR1 MGHRA and CDR2 YSYEKL. CDR3 length: 15 residues. The V gene end was trimmed by 1 base and the J gene end by 6 bases; junction bases not matched to a gene: 5. The CDR3 DNA reads TGCGCCAGCAGCCAAGCCGGACAGGGCTCCAATGAGCAGTTCTTC. Translated: CASSQAGQGSNEQFF.

This chain connects TRBV3-1 (or the pseudogene TRBV3-2) to TRBJ1-1, with 7 bases matching TRBD1. Losses at the gene ends were 2 bases for V and 3 bases for J; bases not matched to a gene: 3. This CDR3 is 14 amino acids long. In germline, CDR1 is LGHDT, CDR2 YNNKEL (reference sequence). CDR3 sequence: CASSQQGDYTEAFF. CDR3 sequence (DNA): TGTGCCAGCAGCCAACAGGGGGATTACACTGAAGCTTTCTTT.

This sequence joins TRBV4-3 and TRBJ2-3; 8 positions match TRBD1. V shed 1 base and J 5 bases; nucleotides not matched to a gene: 8. Germline lookup yields CDR1 LGHNA and CDR2 YSLEER. The CDR3 is 16 amino acids. As DNA, the CDR3 is TGCGCCAGCAGCCAAGGGTGGGGCAGGGGGCAAGATACGCAGTATTTT. Residues: CASSQGWGRGQDTQYF.

The J gene is TRBJ2-7, the V gene TRBV7-2, with 10 nucleotides matching TRBD2. The CDR3 runs 18 residues. Germline V gene sequence: CDR1 SGHTA, CDR2 FQGNSA. Trimming took 1 base from V and 0 from J; bases not matched to a gene: 9. CDR3 amino acids: CASSLEASGGFSSYEQYF. CDR3 DNA: TGTGCCAGCAGCTTAGAGGCTAGCGGGGGCTTTAGCTCCTACGAGCAGTACTTC.

This chain connects TRBV3-1 (or the pseudogene TRBV3-2) to TRBJ1-2; 11 bases agree with TRBD1. Losses at the gene ends were 5 bases for V and 9 bases for J; bases not matched to a gene: 5. Germline V gene sequence: CDR1 LGHDT, CDR2 YNNKEL (reference sequence). The CDR3 covers 13 residues. CDR3 coding DNA: TGTGCCAGCAGCAAGGACAGGGGGCTGCGCTACACCTTC. Translated, it gives CASSKDRGLRYTF.

The chain couples TRBV7-6 to TRBJ2-5; no firm D call. V lost 4 bases to trimming and J lost 2 bases, with 11 bases between them. From germline, CDR1 is SGHVS and CDR2 FNYEAQ. The CDR3 contains 14 residues. CDR3 amino acids: CASSSLASQETQYF. In nucleotides, the CDR3 is TGTGCCAGCAGCTCCTTGGCCAGTCAAGAGACCCAGTACTTC.